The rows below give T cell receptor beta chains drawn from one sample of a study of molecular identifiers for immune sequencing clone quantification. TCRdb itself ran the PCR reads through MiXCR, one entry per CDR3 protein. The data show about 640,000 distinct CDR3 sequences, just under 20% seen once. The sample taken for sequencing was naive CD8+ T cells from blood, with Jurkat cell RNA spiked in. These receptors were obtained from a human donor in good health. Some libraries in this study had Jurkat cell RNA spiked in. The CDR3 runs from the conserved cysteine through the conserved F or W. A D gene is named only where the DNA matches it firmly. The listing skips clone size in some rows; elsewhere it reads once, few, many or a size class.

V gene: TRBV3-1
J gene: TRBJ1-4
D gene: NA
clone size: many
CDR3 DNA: TGTGCCAGCAGCCCGAAGACGACAGGCCATAATGAAAAACTGTTTTTT
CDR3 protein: CASSPKTTGHNEKLFF

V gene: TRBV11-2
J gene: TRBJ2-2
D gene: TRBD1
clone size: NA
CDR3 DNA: TGTGCCAGCAGCTCCGGGACAGGGACGAACACCGGGGAGCTGTTTTTT
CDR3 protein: CASSSGTGTNTGELFF

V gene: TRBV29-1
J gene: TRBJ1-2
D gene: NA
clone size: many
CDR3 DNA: TGCAGCGTTGAAGATCTAACAGCCTATGGCTACACCTTC
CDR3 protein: CSVEDLTAYGYTF

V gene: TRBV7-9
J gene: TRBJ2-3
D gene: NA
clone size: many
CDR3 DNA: TGTGCCAGCAGCATACCCGGGGGCCTGTACAAAGATACGCAGTATTTT
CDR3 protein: CASSIPGGLYKDTQYF

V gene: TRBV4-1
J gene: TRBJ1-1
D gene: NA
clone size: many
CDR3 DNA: TGCGCCAGCAGCCAAGTGGACAGAACAGACACTGGGGCTTTCTTT
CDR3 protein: CASSQVDRTDTGAFF

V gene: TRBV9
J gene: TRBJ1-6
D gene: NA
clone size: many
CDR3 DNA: TGTGCCAGCAGCGTAGGGGGTTCACCCCTCCACTTT
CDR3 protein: CASSVGGSPLHF

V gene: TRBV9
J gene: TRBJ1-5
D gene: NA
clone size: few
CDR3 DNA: TGTGCCAGCAGCGTAAGGCAGCCTGGCGGGAATCAGCCCCAGCATTTT
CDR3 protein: CASSVRQPGGNQPQHF

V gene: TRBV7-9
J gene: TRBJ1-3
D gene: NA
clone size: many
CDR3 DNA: TGTGCCAGCAGCACGACCCTGACAACCCGCTCTGGAAACACCATATATTTT
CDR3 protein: CASSTTLTTRSGNTIYF

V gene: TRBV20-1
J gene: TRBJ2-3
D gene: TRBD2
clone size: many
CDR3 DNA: TGCAGTGCTAGAGATAGTCCGGGACTAGCGGGGGGGCCCACAGATACGCAGTATTTT
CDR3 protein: CSARDSPGLAGGPTDTQYF

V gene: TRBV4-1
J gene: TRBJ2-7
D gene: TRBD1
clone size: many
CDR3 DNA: TGCGCCAGCAGCCCGACAGGGGGCATGTACGAGCAGTACTTC
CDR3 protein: CASSPTGGMYEQYF

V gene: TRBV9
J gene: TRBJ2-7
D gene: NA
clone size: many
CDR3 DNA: TGTGCCAGCAGCGCAGACACGGGCACCGAGCAGTACTTC
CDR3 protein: CASSADTGTEQYF

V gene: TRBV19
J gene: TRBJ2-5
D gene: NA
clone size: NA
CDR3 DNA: TGTGCCAGTAGTATACACGGCAGGGGAGACTCGGAGACCCAGTACTTC
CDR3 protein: CASSIHGRGDSETQYF

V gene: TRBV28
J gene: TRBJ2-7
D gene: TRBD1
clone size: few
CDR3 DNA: TGTGCCAGCAGTTTGTTTTTAGGGGGACAGAGACTCTACGAGCAGTACTTC
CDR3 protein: CASSLFLGGQRLYEQYF

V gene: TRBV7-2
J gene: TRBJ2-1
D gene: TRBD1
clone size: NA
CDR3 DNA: TGTGCCAGCAGCTTATTTGGACAGGTAAACAATGAGCAGCTCTTC
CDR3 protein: CASSLFGQVNNEQLF

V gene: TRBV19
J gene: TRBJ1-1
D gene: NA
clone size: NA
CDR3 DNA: TGTGCCAGTAGTATTACCCGGACTGAAGCTTTCTTT
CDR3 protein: CASSITRTEAFF

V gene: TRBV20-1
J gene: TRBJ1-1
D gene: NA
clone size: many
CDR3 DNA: TGCAGTGCTCTTCTTTTTGTCACTGAAGCTTTCTTT
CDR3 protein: CSALLFVTEAFF

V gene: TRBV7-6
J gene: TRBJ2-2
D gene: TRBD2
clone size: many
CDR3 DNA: TGTGCCAGCAGCTTAGTTTTAGCGGGAGCTTCCGGGGAGCTGTTTTTT
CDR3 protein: CASSLVLAGASGELFF

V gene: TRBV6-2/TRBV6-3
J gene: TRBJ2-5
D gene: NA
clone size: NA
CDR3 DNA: TGTGCCAGCTCTAGACGGCAGAAAGAGGCCCAGTACTTC
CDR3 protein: CASSRRQKEAQYF

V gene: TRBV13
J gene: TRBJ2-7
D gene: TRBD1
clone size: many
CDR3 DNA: TGTGCCAGCAGCCCCCCCGGGACAGGCTCCTACGAGCAGTACTTC
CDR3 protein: CASSPPGTGSYEQYF

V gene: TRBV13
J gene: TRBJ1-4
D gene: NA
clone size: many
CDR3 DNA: TGTGCCAGCAGCCTAGGGGTCGGGGGGTCCTACGAAAAACTGTTTTTT
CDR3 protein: CASSLGVGGSYEKLFF